Listed below are T cell receptor beta chains from one sample, sequenced in a study of T cell responses to AZD1222 COVID-19 vaccine. Repertoires were generated with immunoSEQ multiplex PCR, while TCRdb's copy carries only in-frame clones and drops some. This table holds approximately 150,000 clones, around 90% found once. Material: peripheral blood, obtained on day 0 of AZD1222 vaccination. The receptors were gathered from an adult in good health. CDR3s include the opening cysteine and the closing phenylalanine or tryptophan. A D gene is named only where the DNA matches it firmly. Only part of the rows carry a size: once, few, many, or a class if the clone is expanded.

CDR3 protein,CDR3 DNA,J gene,clone size,V gene,D gene
CATSRDQPEAFF,TGTGCCACCAGCAGAGATCAGCCCGAAGCTTTCTTT,TRBJ1-1,-,TRBV15,-
CASSPQLAARETQYF,TGTGCCAGCAGCCCCCAACTAGCGGCGAGGGAGACCCAGTACTTC,TRBJ2-5,-,TRBV7-9,TRBD2
CASIVSGRATYNEQFF,TGTGCCAGCATCGTTAGCGGGAGGGCTACCTACAATGAGCAGTTCTTC,TRBJ2-1,-,TRBV7-8,TRBD2
CASSLRDRGSGGANVLTF,TGTGCCAGCAGCTTACGGGACCGAGGGAGTGGAGGGGCCAACGTCCTGACTTTC,TRBJ2-6,-,TRBV11-2,-
CAISEQDRRIAKNIQYF,TGTGCCATCAGTGAGCAAGACAGAAGAATAGCCAAAAACATTCAGTACTTC,TRBJ2-4,-,TRBV10-3,-
CASSLSWGNYGYTF,TGCGCCAGCAGCTTGTCTTGGGGGAACTATGGCTACACCTTC,TRBJ1-2,-,TRBV5-1,-
CASSGQDYEQYF,TGTGCCAGCAGTGGACAGGACTACGAGCAGTACTTC,TRBJ2-7,-,TRBV2,-
CASSTRQGTNEKLFF,TGTGCCAGCAGCACCCGACAGGGTACTAATGAAAAACTGTTTTTT,TRBJ1-4,-,TRBV7-9,TRBD1
CASSLYNQPQHF,TGTGCCAGCAGTTTATATAATCAGCCCCAGCATTTT,TRBJ1-5,-,TRBV28,-
CASSNQPGQSNEKLFF,TGTGCCAGCAGCAACCAACCGGGACAGAGTAATGAAAAACTGTTTTTT,TRBJ1-4,-,TRBV11-1,TRBD1
CASRGTSGSTPEQFF,TGTGCCAGCAGAGGGACTAGCGGGAGTACTCCTGAGCAGTTCTTC,TRBJ2-1,-,TRBV2,TRBD2
CASSIGGQPQHF,TGTGCCAGTAGTATTGGCGGCCAGCCCCAGCATTTT,TRBJ1-5,-,TRBV19,-
CASSLTGGAGTGELFF,TGTGCCAGCAGCTTAACGGGGGGGGCTGGCACCGGGGAGCTGTTTTTT,TRBJ2-2,once,TRBV7-2,TRBD2
CASSLEGYEQYF,TGCGCCAGCAGTCTTGAGGGTTACGAGCAGTACTTC,TRBJ2-7,-,TRBV5-1,-
CASSVEGSSGNTIYF,TGTGCCAGCAGCGTAGAAGGGAGCTCTGGAAACACCATATATTTT,TRBJ1-3,-,TRBV9,-
CASSPRGDGYTF,TGTGCCAGCAGCCCTAGGGGGGATGGCTACACCTTC,TRBJ1-2,-,TRBV7-8,-
CASSLVWGGQGDGNEKLFF,TGTGCCAGCAGCTTAGTTTGGGGGGGACAGGGTGACGGTAATGAAAAACTGTTTTTT,TRBJ1-4,-,TRBV7-2,TRBD1
CASSHDGRERPYNEQFF,TGCGCCAGCAGCCACGACGGCCGGGAGCGTCCCTACAATGAGCAGTTCTTC,TRBJ2-1,once,TRBV4-3,-
CASSADRGRKSPLHF,TGTGCCAGCAGTGCCGACAGGGGGCGAAAATCACCCCTCCACTTT,TRBJ1-6,-,TRBV28,TRBD1
CASSSTRTAGNQPQHF,TGTGCCAGCAGCTCTACTAGGACCGCTGGCAATCAGCCCCAGCATTTT,TRBJ1-5,-,TRBV5-6,-
CASSALLAGVSYNEQFF,TGTGCCAGCAGTGCCCTCCTAGCGGGAGTCTCCTACAATGAGCAGTTCTTC,TRBJ2-1,-,TRBV25-1,TRBD2
CASSQGAGQGDF,TGTGCCAGCAGCCAGGGTGCGGGACAGGGGGACTTC,TRBJ2-7,few,TRBV3-1/TRBV3-2,TRBD1
CASSFVDFTYNSGANEQFF,TGTGCCAGCAGTTTCGTGGATTTCACCTACAATTCTGGGGCAAATGAGCAGTTCTTC,TRBJ2-1,-,TRBV6-2/TRBV6-3,-
CASSQGDRGVTEQFF,TGTGCCAGCAGCCAAGGGGACAGAGGGGTTACTGAGCAGTTCTTC,TRBJ2-1,-,TRBV4-2,TRBD1
CASSRPTQSEQYF,TGTGCCAGCAGTCGACCGACTCAGTCCGAGCAGTACTTC,TRBJ2-7,-,TRBV27,-
CASRRLTGGGRDTQYF,TGTGCCAGTAGGCGCTTGACTGGGGGAGGTCGTGATACGCAGTATTTT,TRBJ2-3,-,TRBV19,-
CASSSLQGGGYEQYF,TGTGCCAGCAGTTCCCTCCAGGGGGGCGGCTACGAGCAGTACTTC,TRBJ2-7,-,TRBV27,-
CASSPSGQPGGTEAFF,TGTGCCAGCTCACCATCTGGACAGCCCGGGGGCACTGAAGCTTTCTTT,TRBJ1-1,-,TRBV18,-
CAIRTAFSSGNTIYF,TGTGCCATCCGGACGGCGTTCAGCTCTGGAAACACCATATATTTT,TRBJ1-3,-,TRBV6-5,-
CAWSPGPEAFF,TGTGCCTGGAGTCCCGGACCTGAAGCTTTCTTT,TRBJ1-1,-,TRBV30,-
CAWAPPGGERDNSPLHF,TGTGCCTGGGCTCCTCCGGGGGGTGAGAGAGATAATTCACCCCTCCACTTT,TRBJ1-6,-,TRBV30,-
CASSLDETYNEQFF,TGTGCCAGCAGCTTAGACGAAACCTACAATGAGCAGTTCTTC,TRBJ2-1,once,TRBV5-6,-
CASSRGGRGLNTEAFF,TGTGCCAGCAGTAGGGGAGGTCGGGGTTTAAACACTGAAGCTTTCTTT,TRBJ1-1,-,TRBV27,-
CASSFSGGGAFF,TGTGCCAGCAGCTTTTCAGGCGGTGGGGCTTTCTTT,TRBJ1-1,-,TRBV5-4,-
CASRTSGNEQFF,TGTGCCAGTAGGACCAGTGGCAATGAGCAGTTCTTC,TRBJ2-1,once,TRBV19,-
CASSKVEYMKEKLFF,TGTGCCAGCAGCAAAGTGGAGTATATGAAAGAAAAACTGTTTTTT,TRBJ1-4,-,TRBV21-1,-
CATSRVGLADPSQDTQYF,TGTGCCACCAGCAGAGTAGGACTAGCGGATCCCTCGCAGGATACGCAGTATTTT,TRBJ2-3,-,TRBV15,TRBD2
CASSLGETNTGELFF,TGCGCCAGCAGCTTGGGAGAAACGAACACCGGGGAGCTGTTTTTT,TRBJ2-2,-,TRBV5-1,-
CASSQDGRAPGELFF,TGTGCCAGCAGCCAAGATGGCAGGGCGCCCGGGGAGCTGTTTTTT,TRBJ2-2,few,TRBV3-1/TRBV3-2,-
CASSIRGNQPQHF,TGTGCCAGCAGCATCAGGGGCAATCAGCCCCAGCATTTT,TRBJ1-5,-,TRBV6-5,-
CASSSSMNTEAFF,TGTGCCAGCAGCTCTTCCATGAACACTGAAGCTTTCTTT,TRBJ1-1,-,TRBV5-4,-
CASSFGRGPNYGYTF,TGTGCCAGCAGTTTCGGTAGGGGACCAAACTATGGCTACACCTTC,TRBJ1-2,-,TRBV27,-
CAGGGGYGYTF,TGTGCCGGGGGCGGCGGCTATGGCTACACCTTC,TRBJ1-2,-,TRBV6-6,-
CASSPPGQGTRNTEAFF,TGTGCCAGCAGCCCGCCGGGACAGGGGACCCGGAACACTGAAGCTTTCTTT,TRBJ1-1,-,TRBV16,TRBD1
CASSLGVDQPQHF,TGTGCCAGCAGTTTGGGGGTGGATCAGCCCCAGCATTTT,TRBJ1-5,-,TRBV28,-
CAWRGSLDGTGGFYGYTF,TGTGCCTGGAGGGGCTCACTTGACGGGACAGGGGGCTTCTATGGCTACACCTTC,TRBJ1-2,-,TRBV30,TRBD1
CASSTGLAGGSEQYF,TGCGCCAGCAGCACGGGACTAGCGGGGGGGAGCGAGCAGTACTTC,TRBJ2-7,-,TRBV5-1,TRBD2
CASSFDTEAFF,TGTGCCAGCAGTTTCGACACTGAAGCTTTCTTT,TRBJ1-1,-,TRBV28,-
CAITGQGNTDTQYF,TGTGCCATCACCGGACAGGGCAACACAGATACGCAGTATTTT,TRBJ2-3,-,TRBV10-3,TRBD1
CSVLTGYTDTQYF,TGCAGCGTCTTGACAGGGTACACAGATACGCAGTATTTT,TRBJ2-3,-,TRBV29-1,TRBD1
CASSYSGEKLFF,TGTGCCAGCAGTTACTCCGGGGAAAAACTGTTTTTT,TRBJ1-4,-,TRBV6-5,-
CSASGQGMMAPLHF,TGCAGTGCTAGTGGGCAGGGGATGATGGCACCCCTCCACTTT,TRBJ1-6,-,TRBV20-1,-
CASSPGGYPNTGELFF,TGTGCCAGCAGCCCGGGGGGGTATCCGAACACCGGGGAGCTGTTTTTT,TRBJ2-2,-,TRBV7-9,TRBD2
CASSSTGAYGYTF,TGTGCCAGCAGCTCAACAGGGGCCTATGGCTACACCTTC,TRBJ1-2,-,TRBV7-8,TRBD1
CASGDLHNQPQHF,TGTGCCAGCGGCGACCTACACAATCAGCCCCAGCATTTT,TRBJ1-5,-,TRBV6-5,-